The sample holds a few counts of the clone carrying this TCR beta chain. The sample comes from a study of blood T cell repertoires in COVID-19. Study as a whole: Collection of acute and convalescent COVID-19 samples took place in the United States, Italy and Spain. PBMCs, B-cell-depleted T cells, or T cells provided the cDNA or gDNA that made up the material.

In the authors' methods: Reference gene primer amplification gave nucleated cell count estimates. Profiled with immunoSEQ multiplex PCR; TCRdb holds only in-frame clones, not every one. The DNA gave D and trimming, while V, J and clone size come from that table. The profile shows about 220,000 clones, 80% of them singletons. With 0 bases removed from V and 8 bases from J, the gap between germline ends came to 11 bases. CDR3 size: 14 residues. Germline V gene sequence: CDR1 MNHEY, CDR2 SMNVEV (reference sequence). The rearrangement links TRBV27 to TRBJ2-1; no firm D call. The specimen sequenced was peripheral blood. The sequence came from a human donor in a cohort sampled during active COVID-19. CDR3 bases: TGTGCCAGCAGTTTATCCGCTTCTATCGATGAGCAGTTCTTC. This translates into CASSLSASIDEQFF.